One sample yielded the 6 T cell receptor beta chains listed below, sequenced in a study of T cell responses to AZD1222 COVID-19 vaccine. Measured with immunoSEQ multiplex PCR; TCRdb has only the in-frame clones, and not every one. The table lists 110,000 or so clones, around 89% of them singletons. Sequencing was performed on peripheral blood, taken 28 days after the second AZD1222 dose. The source of these receptors is an adult who received the AZD1222 COVID-19 vaccine.

The V call is TRBV19, the J call TRBJ2-2; 7 nucleotides match TRBD1. The CDR3 has 15 amino acids. CDR1 and CDR2 from the germline V gene are LNHDA and SQIVND (reference sequence). After removal of 7 bases from V and 6 bases from J, the junction contained 11 bases not matched to a gene. Here the CDR3 DNA reads TGTGCCAGTACCTCGGGACAGTTAACTGCCGGGGAGCTGTTTTTT. It yields the protein CASTSGQLTAGELFF.

The chain uses TRBV7-2 and TRBJ1-1; tentatively, D is TRBD1 (5 bases). The V gene lost 2 bases and the J gene lost 4 bases, with 14 bases spanning the gap. CDR1 and CDR2 (germline): SGHTA, FQGNSA. The CDR3 contains 15 residues. CDR3 protein: CASSLSGGMSTEAFF. CDR3 sequence (DNA): TGTGCCAGCAGCTTATCCGGGGGGATGAGCACTGAAGCTTTCTTT.

The rearrangement joins TRBV7-6 to TRBJ1-6; TRBD1 matches 7 bases. Germline V gene sequence: CDR1 SGHVS, CDR2 FNYEAQ. This CDR3 region has 16 residues. V trimming: 1 base; J trimming: 5 bases; junction bases outside the gene matches: 5. CDR3 loop: CASSLGDRVNNSPLHF. DNA of the CDR3: TGTGCCAGCAGCTTAGGAGACAGGGTGAATAATTCACCCCTCCACTTT.

J is TRBJ1-2 and V is TRBV2; weak D call: TRBD1 (5 bases). The length of the CDR3 is 14 residues. V gave up 1 base and J gave up 4 bases, with 10 bases separating them. CDR1 SNHLY and CDR2 FYNNEI come from the germline V gene. The CDR3, as DNA: TGTGCCAGCAGTGAAGTTCAGGGAGGCTATGGCTACACCTTC. This translates into CASSEVQGGYGYTF.

This clone was seen only once. This sequence joins TRBV6-5 and TRBJ1-1, with D unclear. The CDR3 extends over 14 amino acids. V lost 2 bases and J lost 5, with 12 bases in between. Germline CDR1 is MNHEY and CDR2 is SVGAGI. The DNA for the CDR3 is TGTGCCAGCAGTTACCACGGAGTGAGGACTGAAGCTTTCTTT. This gives the protein CASSYHGVRTEAFF.

The genes are TRBV18 and TRBJ1-2; 9 bases match TRBD1. The CDR3 is 14 residues long. V was clipped by 0 bases and J by 8 bases; unmatched bases: 4. The V gene's germline CDR1 is KGHSH and CDR2 LQKENI. The CDR3 nucleotides read TGTGCCAGCTCACCACCGGGACAGGGATTCGGCTACACCTTC. Protein: CASSPPGQGFGYTF. The complete variable domain, with remaining parts taken from reference TRBV18 and TRBJ1-2, reads NAGVMQNPRHLVRRRGQEARLRCSPMKGHSHVYWYRQLPEEGLKFMVYLQKENIIDESGMPKERFSAEFPKEGPSILRIQQVVRGDSAAYFCASSPPGQGFGYTFGSGTRLTVV.